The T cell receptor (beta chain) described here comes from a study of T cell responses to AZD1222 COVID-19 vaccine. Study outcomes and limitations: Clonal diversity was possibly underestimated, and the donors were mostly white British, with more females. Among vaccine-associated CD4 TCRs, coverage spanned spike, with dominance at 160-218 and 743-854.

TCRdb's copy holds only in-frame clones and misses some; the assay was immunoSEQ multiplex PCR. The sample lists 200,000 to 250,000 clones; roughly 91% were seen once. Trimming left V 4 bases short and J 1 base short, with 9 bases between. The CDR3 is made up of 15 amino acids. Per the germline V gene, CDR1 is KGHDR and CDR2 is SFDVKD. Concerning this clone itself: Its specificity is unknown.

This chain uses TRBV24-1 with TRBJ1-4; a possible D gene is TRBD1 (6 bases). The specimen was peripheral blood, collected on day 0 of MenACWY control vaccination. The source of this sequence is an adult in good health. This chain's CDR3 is CATSEGARTNEKLFF. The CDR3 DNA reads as TGTGCCACCAGTGAGGGGGCCAGAACTAATGAAAAACTGTTTTTT.